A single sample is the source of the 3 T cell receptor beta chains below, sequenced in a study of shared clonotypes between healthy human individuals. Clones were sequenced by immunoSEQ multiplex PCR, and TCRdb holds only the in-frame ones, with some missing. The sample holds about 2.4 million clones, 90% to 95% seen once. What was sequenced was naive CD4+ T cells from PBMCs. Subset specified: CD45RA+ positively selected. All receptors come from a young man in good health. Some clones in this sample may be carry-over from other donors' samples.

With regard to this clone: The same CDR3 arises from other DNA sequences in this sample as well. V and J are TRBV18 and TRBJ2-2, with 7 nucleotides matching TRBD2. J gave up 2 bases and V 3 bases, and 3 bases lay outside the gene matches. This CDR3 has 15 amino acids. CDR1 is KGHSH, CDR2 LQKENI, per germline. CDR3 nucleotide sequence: TGTGCCAGCTCACCGGGACTACCAAACACCGGGGAGCTGTTTTTT. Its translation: CASSPGLPNTGELFF.

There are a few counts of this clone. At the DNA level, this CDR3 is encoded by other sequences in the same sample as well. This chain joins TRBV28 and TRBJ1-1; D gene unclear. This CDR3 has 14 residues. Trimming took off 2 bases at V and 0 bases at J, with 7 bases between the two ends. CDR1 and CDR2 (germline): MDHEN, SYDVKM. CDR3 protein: CASSLLSMNTEAFF. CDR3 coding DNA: TGTGCCAGCAGTTTACTTTCCATGAACACTGAAGCTTTCTTT.

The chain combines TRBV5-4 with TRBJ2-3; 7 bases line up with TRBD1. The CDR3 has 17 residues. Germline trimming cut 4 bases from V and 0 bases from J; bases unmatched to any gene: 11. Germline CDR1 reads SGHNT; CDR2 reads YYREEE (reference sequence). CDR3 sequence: CASSPDRARRSTDTQYF. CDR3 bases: TGTGCCAGCAGCCCCGACAGGGCCCGACGAAGCACAGATACGCAGTATTTT.